The source of this T cell receptor (beta chain) is a study of memory CD4+ T cells and cytomegalovirus serostatus. V shed 3 bases, J shed 1 base, and the junction held 0 bases outside the gene matches. This CDR3 comprises 14 residues. In germline, CDR1 is SNHLY, CDR2 FYNNEI. The sort gate was single viable CD3+CD4+CD8-CD45RO+ cells for memory CD4+ T cells. This clone is judged medium-sized (0.01 to 0.1%). Sequencing used immunoSEQ multiplex PCR; TCRdb keeps in-frame clones, though not all of them. The sample has about 60,000 clones; about 80% are singletons. The J gene is TRBJ1-5, the V gene TRBV2, with 7 bases that match TRBD1. The sequence was collected from an adult in good health and CMV-seropositive. Specimen: memory CD4+ T cells from blood. Here the CDR3 reads CASSETGSNQPQHF. The CDR3 coding sequence is TGTGCCAGCAGTGAGACAGGGAGCAATCAGCCCCAGCATTTT.